Listed here are 17 T cell receptor beta chains from one sample, sequenced in a study of blood T cell repertoires in COVID-19. Assay used: immunoSEQ multiplex PCR; TCRdb lists only in-frame clones, some missing. The sample yields approximately 300,000 clones, 87% seen once. Sequences were obtained from peripheral blood. The receptors were gathered from a man in his late teens or twenties with active or convalescent COVID-19.

The chain combines TRBV25-1 with TRBJ2-2; 7 bases match TRBD1. Trimming cost V 4 bases and J 6 bases; bases outside gene matches: 5. CDR1 is MGHDK and CDR2 is SYGVNS in the germline V gene. This CDR3 comprises 14 residues. The CDR3, as DNA: TGTGCCAGCAGTGGGGCACAGGGGTCCGGGGAGCTGTTTTTT. Translation gives CASSGAQGSGELFF. Drawing the rest from reference TRBV25-1 and TRBJ2-2, the complete variable domain is EADIYQTPRYLVIGTGKKITLECSQTMGHDKMYWYQQDPGMELHLIHYSYGVNSTEKGDLSSESTVSRIRTEHFPLTLESARPSHTSQYLCASSGAQGSGELFFGEGSRLTVL.

The chain recombines TRBV19 with TRBJ2-1; TRBD2 is a possible D gene (6 bases). Germline CDR1 LNHDA, CDR2 SQIVND (reference sequence). This CDR3 has 16 residues. V was trimmed by 8 bases and J by 5 bases, leaving 22 bases between them. CDR3 nucleotide sequence: TGTGCCAGTCGCTCACCGGGACTCGGGCCTAACAATGAGCAGTTCTTC. The encoded protein is CASRSPGLGPNNEQFF. The full variable domain, in which reference TRBV19 and TRBJ2-1 provide the parts outside the CDR3, is DGGITQSPKYLFRKEGQNVTLSCEQNLNHDAMYWYRQDPGQGLRLIYYSQIVNDFQKGDIAEGYSVSREKKESFPLTVTSAQKNPTAFYLCASRSPGLGPNNEQFFGPGTRLTVL.

The DNA for the CDR3 is TGCGCCAGCACTACGACAGGAGGTAACAATCAGCCCCAGCATTTT. It encodes CASTTTGGNNQPQHF. The chain couples TRBV10-2 to TRBJ1-5; D possibly corresponds to TRBD1 (6 bases). There are 15 residues in the CDR3. V lost 7 bases to trimming and J lost 3 bases, with 16 bases between them. The germline CDR1 and CDR2 sequences are WSHSY and SAAADI.

The chain joins TRBV20-1 to TRBJ2-7; D perhaps matches TRBD1 (6 bases). The germline gives CDR1 DFQATT, CDR2 SNEGSKA (reference sequence). The length of the CDR3 is 12 residues. V gave up 3 bases and J gave up 7 bases, with 13 bases separating them. The CDR3 here is CSASYRAREQYF. CDR3 in DNA: TGCAGTGCTAGTTACAGGGCGCGGGAGCAGTACTTC.

The chain has TRBV7-9 and TRBJ2-5; 7 bases are shared with TRBD2. Germline lookup yields CDR1 SEHNR and CDR2 FQNEAQ (reference sequence). V gave up 0 bases and J gave up 5 bases; unmatched junction bases: 12. The CDR3 covers 17 residues. The CDR3 spells CASSLAGDGRTRETQYF. CDR3 DNA: TGTGCCAGCAGCTTAGCCGGTGACGGGAGGACGAGGGAGACCCAGTACTTC. Variable domain in full (rest from reference TRBV7-9 and TRBJ2-5): DTGVSQNPRHKITKRGQNVTFRCDPISEHNRLYWYRQTLGQGPEFLTYFQNEAQLEKSRLLSDRFSAERPKGSFSTLEIQRTEQGDSAMYLCASSLAGDGRTRETQYFGPGTRLLVL.

This clone was observed a single time. The chain recombines TRBV18 with TRBJ1-2, with D perhaps matching TRBD1 (6 bases). V lost 5 bases to trimming and J lost 12 bases, with 16 bases between them. CDR3 length: 12 residues. In germline, CDR1 is KGHSH, CDR2 LQKENI. The chain's CDR3 is CASSSSTGKDTF. CDR3 coding DNA: TGTGCCAGCTCATCATCGACAGGAAAGGACACCTTC.

The chain recombines TRBV27 with TRBJ2-7; D unresolved. The V and J ends lost 5 bases and 4 bases respectively, with 9 bases between them. The V gene's germline CDR1 is MNHEY and CDR2 SMNVEV (reference sequence). This CDR3 contains 12 residues. The CDR3 DNA reads TGTGCCAGCAGTCCCTACGGGTACGAGCAGTACTTC. This encodes CASSPYGYEQYF.

This sequence joins TRBV4-1 and TRBJ1-5; D gene uncertain. The ends were cut back, 4 bases at V and 2 bases at J, with 12 bases in the middle. CDR3 length equals 15 residues. Germline lookup yields CDR1 MGHRA and CDR2 YSYEKL. The CDR3 DNA follows: TGCGCCAGCAGCCCCGGGTCCGGGGGCAATCAGCCCCAGCATTTT. This translates into CASSPGSGGNQPQHF.

The J gene is TRBJ1-2, the V gene TRBV28; no clear D. V was trimmed by 2 bases and J by 8 bases, leaving 12 bases between them. The CDR3 has 13 amino acids. CDR1 and CDR2 from the germline V gene are MDHEN and SYDVKM. The CDR3 DNA reads as TGTGCCAGCAGTTTAAGAACGGAGGGAGGCTACACCTTC. Encoded protein: CASSLRTEGGYTF.

The chain is built from TRBV4-1 and TRBJ1-3, with 7 nucleotides matching TRBD1. Trimming removed 4 bases from V and 2 bases from J; junction bases left unmatched: 8. This CDR3 is 16 amino acids long. The germline gives CDR1 MGHRA, CDR2 YSYEKL. CDR3 amino acids: CASSRRDREAGNTIYF. DNA for the CDR3: TGCGCCAGCAGCCGACGAGACAGGGAAGCTGGAAACACCATATATTTT.

This clone appeared once. CDR3: CASSVTDRGLLGYTF. CDR3 nucleotides: TGTGCCAGCAGCGTCACCGACAGGGGGCTTCTTGGCTACACCTTC. The J gene is TRBJ1-2, the V gene TRBV9, with TRBD1 identical over 10 bases. The germline V gene has CDR1 SGDLS and CDR2 YYNGEE. This CDR3 contains 15 residues. The V segment lost 2 bases and the J segment 7 bases; nucleotides outside the gene matches: 8.

The chain employs TRBV5-1 and TRBJ2-5; 7 bases line up with TRBD1. The CDR3 sequence is 15 residues long. The V gene end was trimmed by 2 bases and the J gene end by 4 bases; junction bases not matched to a gene: 8. CDR1 is SGHRS, CDR2 YFSETQ, per germline. In DNA form, the CDR3 reads TGCGCCAGCAGCTTAAGTACAGGGGAGCGAGAGACCCAGTACTTC. Translating gives CASSLSTGERETQYF.

V is TRBV7-3 and J is TRBJ2-6; D ambiguous. V dropped 2 bases and J dropped 4 bases, with 12 bases sitting between them. The germline CDR1 and CDR2 sequences are SGHTA and FQGTGA. The CDR3 sequence is 16 residues long. In nucleotides, the CDR3 is TGTGCCAGCAGCTTAGCTTCGGTGGTAGGGGCCAACGTCCTGACTTTC. Encoded protein: CASSLASVVGANVLTF.

J is TRBJ1-2 and V is TRBV4-2, with D maybe TRBD1 (6 bases). The germline gives CDR1 LGHNA, CDR2 YNFKEQ. The CDR3 extends over 13 amino acids. Trimming removed 0 bases from V and 6 bases from J, with 8 bases in between. The CDR3 nucleotides are TGTGCCAGCAGCCAAGATGGGACAAATGGCTACACCTTC. Protein product: CASSQDGTNGYTF.

The rearrangement uses TRBV6-5 and TRBJ1-2; D possibly corresponds to TRBD1 (5 bases). V dropped 2 bases and J dropped 8 bases, with 12 bases sitting between them. Germline V lookup: CDR1 MNHEY, CDR2 SVGAGI. This CDR3 is built from 13 residues. DNA of the CDR3: TGTGCCAGCAGTTACCGCCAGGGTGGAGGCTACACCTTC. Translation gives CASSYRQGGGYTF.

The chain links TRBV2 to TRBJ2-1, with 12 bases aligning to TRBD2. Germline V gene sequence: CDR1 SNHLY, CDR2 FYNNEI. After removal of 4 bases from V and 5 bases from J, the junction contained 6 bases not matched to a gene. This CDR3 comprises 16 residues. The CDR3 DNA sequence: TGTGCCAGCAGTGCTCGGACTAGCGGGGCCAACAATGAGCAGTTCTTC. This gives the protein CASSARTSGANNEQFF.

The chain couples TRBV27 to TRBJ2-3; 7 bases are a match to TRBD1. The ends lost 4 bases at V and 0 bases at J; junction bases unmatched: 7. This CDR3 comprises 16 residues. Germline V gene data show CDR1 as MNHEY and CDR2 as SMNVEV (reference sequence). CDR3 residues: CASSSRTGHSTDTQYF. CDR3 in DNA: TGTGCCAGCAGTTCGAGGACAGGCCACAGCACAGATACGCAGTATTTT.